This paragraph covers one T cell receptor beta chain sequence. These data are taken from a study of blood T cell repertoires in COVID-19. Study as a whole: Collection of acute and convalescent COVID-19 samples took place in the United States, Italy and Spain.

Measured with immunoSEQ multiplex PCR; TCRdb has only the in-frame clones, and not every one. The data contain over 200,000 clones, about 85% of them singletons. V was trimmed by 1 base and J by 7 bases, leaving 8 bases between them. The CDR3 extends over 12 amino acids. From germline, CDR1 is SGDLS and CDR2 YYNGEE. The TCR originated in a woman older than 75 with active or convalescent COVID-19. This chain joins TRBV9 and TRBJ1-2; D is ambiguous. Material for sequencing was peripheral blood. DNA of the CDR3: TGTGCCAGCAGCGTACCGCTCGGTGGCTACACCTTC. Its protein product is CASSVPLGGYTF.